The 20 T cell receptor beta chains reported below all come from one sample, sequenced in a study of CD8 T cells in Susac syndrome (dated by TCRdb to about 2019). The library came from the immunoSEQ multiplex PCR assay. RNA was extracted with the RNeasy kit and roughly 0.45 to 1 ug was reverse transcribed using random hexamers. TCRdb redid the processing of the public reads, applying fastp at Q25 and MiXCR, and retained in-frame beta chains. Rows with a matching CDR3 protein are joined into one entry that keeps the most common DNA and genes. Here the sample has some 200,000 distinct CDR3 sequences; around 96% occur a single time. Approximately 0.098% of the sample goes to the ten largest clones. The sequenced material came from CD4+ T cells from PBMCs. All receptors come from a human donor in good health.

V and J are TRBV7-9 and TRBJ2-1; D tentatively fits TRBD1 or TRBD2 (5 bases each). Per germline, CDR1 SEHNR and CDR2 FQNEAQ (reference sequence). The CDR3 is made up of 15 amino acids. V lost 4 bases and J lost 6, with 16 bases in between. The CDR3, as DNA: TGTGCCAGCAGCTGGGATTGGGGGACGGTCAATGAGCAGTTCTTC. Its protein is CASSWDWGTVNEQFF.

The V gene is TRBV29-1, the J gene TRBJ1-1, with D maybe TRBD1 (5 bases). Germline CDR1 SQVTM, CDR2 ANQGSEA. Trimming stripped 6 bases from V and 7 bases from J, with 21 bases between. This CDR3 region has 14 residues. CDR3 coding DNA: TGCAGCGTCCTCCACCCAGGGACGGTGGGTGAAGCTTTCTTT. This gives the protein CSVLHPGTVGEAFF.

The chain combines TRBV3-1 with TRBJ2-7, with TRBD1 matching over 9 bases. In germline, CDR1 is LGHDT, CDR2 YNNKEL (reference sequence). CDR3 length equals 16 residues. Trimming removed 2 bases from V and 4 bases from J; junction bases left unmatched: 9. The CDR3 reads CASSQRSGTGQYEQYF. The CDR3 region has the DNA TGTGCCAGCAGCCAACGAAGCGGGACAGGGCAATACGAGCAGTACTTC.

This chain connects TRBV30 to TRBJ2-2; D tentatively fits TRBD1 or TRBD2 (5 bases each). The V end was cut by 1 base, the J end by 4 bases, with 19 bases between. The CDR3 spans 17 residues. Germline V CDR1 and CDR2: GTSNPN, SVGIG (reference sequence). The CDR3 region has the DNA TGTGCCTGGAGTGCTAACCACAGGAGAGGAGGCACCGGGGAGCTGTTTTTT. It translates to CAWSANHRRGGTGELFF.

The chain couples TRBV30 to TRBJ2-2; a possible D gene is TRBD1 (5 bases). V shed 4 bases and J shed 1 base, with 10 bases lying between them. The length of the CDR3 is 14 residues. The V gene's germline CDR1 is GTSNPN and CDR2 SVGIG (reference sequence). The CDR3 DNA reads TGTGCCTGGAACCTAGGGGAGAACACCGGGGAGCTGTTTTTT. This translates into CAWNLGENTGELFF.

The chain joins TRBV29-1 to TRBJ2-3; weak D call: TRBD2 (6 bases). The germline V and J ends were trimmed by 6 bases and 3 bases, with 10 bases remaining between them. Germline values: CDR1 SQVTM, CDR2 ANQGSEA. This CDR3 region has 12 residues. The CDR3 DNA sequence: TGCAGCGTAGCGGGCGCTACAGATACGCAGTATTTT. This codes for CSVAGATDTQYF.

V and J are TRBV12-3 or TRBV12-4 and TRBJ2-7; the D gene is possibly TRBD2 (6 bases). The V end was cut by 6 bases, the J end by 6 bases, with 24 bases between. The CDR3 is 16 residues long. DNA of the CDR3: TGTGCCAGCAGCCACCGGGCGAGGGAGGTTGATTTCGAGCAGTACTTC. This encodes CASSHRAREVDFEQYF.

The chain combines TRBV7-9 with TRBJ1-4; D unresolved. This CDR3 is 11 amino acids long. CDR1 and CDR2 (germline): SEHNR, FQNEAQ (reference sequence). CDR3 residues: CATEAVEKLFF. The CDR3 DNA is TGTGCTACGGAGGCAGTCGAAAAACTGTTTTTT.

This chain connects TRBV25-1 to TRBJ2-3; possibly TRBD2 for D (6 bases). The CDR3 is 15 amino acids. Germline assignment: CDR1 MGHDK and CDR2 SYGVNS. V lost 4 bases to trimming and J lost 4 bases, with 15 bases between them. Written as DNA, the CDR3 is TGTGCCAGCAGTGTCATAGACGGGAGTTCAGATACGCAGTATTTT. Protein: CASSVIDGSSDTQYF.

This sequence joins TRBV20-1 and TRBJ2-1, with 7 bases fitting TRBD2. There are 12 residues in the CDR3. CDR1 is DFQATT and CDR2 is SNEGSKA in the germline V gene (reference sequence). The V gene end was trimmed by 6 bases and the J gene end by 6 bases; junction bases not matched to a gene: 5. DNA for the CDR3: TGCAGTGCAGAGACTAGCTCCAATGAGCAGTTCTTC. Translation gives CSAETSSNEQFF.

The rearrangement uses TRBV5-1 and TRBJ1-5, with 7 bases lining up with TRBD1. The CDR3 consists of 14 residues. Germline CDR1 and CDR2: SGHRS and YFSETQ. Trimming cost V 1 base and J 3 bases; bases outside gene matches: 1. The DNA of the CDR3 is TGCGCCAGCAGCTTGAGGGGGCCCAATCAGCCCCAGCATTTT. This codes for CASSLRGPNQPQHF.

This clonotype was counted a single time. The gene calls are TRBV4-3 and TRBJ2-1, with D tentatively TRBD1 or TRBD2 (6 bases each). There are 14 residues in the CDR3. CDR1 and CDR2 from the germline V gene are LGHNA and YSLEER. V was clipped by 0 bases and J by 8 bases, with 11 bases between them. CDR3 sequence (DNA): TGCGCCAGCAGCCAAGAATTGGGGGGCCATGAGCAGTTCTTC. It yields the protein CASSQELGGHEQFF.

This chain links TRBV29-1 with TRBJ2-5; D is ambiguous. Germline CDR1 and CDR2: SQVTM and ANQGSEA. V lost 4 bases to trimming and J lost 5 bases, with 11 bases between them. The CDR3 length is 12 residues. The CDR3 spells CSVALVGETQYF. The CDR3 DNA reads TGCAGCGTTGCGCTAGTCGGGGAGACCCAGTACTTC.

This chain uses TRBV7-2 with TRBJ1-2, with D hard to call. The CDR3 has 13 residues. Trimming cost V 1 base and J 4 bases, with 7 bases left between them. CDR1 and CDR2 from the germline V gene are SGHTA and FQGNSA. The CDR3 coding sequence is TGTGCCAGCAGCTTAGGGGTCCGCTATGGCTACACCTTC. Protein: CASSLGVRYGYTF. The variable domain in full, with the rest retrieved from reference TRBV7-2 and TRBJ1-2, is GAGVSQSPSNKVTEKGKDVELRCDPISGHTALYWYRQSLGQGLEFLIYFQGNSAPDKSGLPSDRFSAERTGGSVSTLTIQRTQQEDSAVYLCASSLGVRYGYTFGSGTRLTVV.

V is TRBV11-2 and J is TRBJ2-3, with 8 bases lining up with TRBD2. The ends lost 5 bases at V and 1 base at J; junction bases unmatched: 14. This CDR3 is 18 amino acids long. In germline, CDR1 is SGHAT, CDR2 FQNNGV. The DNA of the CDR3 is TGTGCCAGCAGCCCCCGCCGGGAGGGAAGGGCAGGCACAGATACGCAGTATTTT. It is translated as CASSPRREGRAGTDTQYF.

The CDR3 DNA follows: TGCGCCAGCAGCCAAACCCTCCCCGGGCTCTTTGGGGAGCTGTTTTTT. It codes for CASSQTLPGLFGELFF. The chain links TRBV4-3 to TRBJ2-2; D gene unclear. The CDR3 length is 16 residues. CDR1 and CDR2 from the germline V gene are LGHNA and YSLEER. V dropped 2 bases and J dropped 8 bases, with 18 bases sitting between them.

The rearrangement uses TRBV29-1 and TRBJ1-2, with D tentatively TRBD1 (5 bases). The V gene lost 1 base and the J gene lost 6 bases, with 12 bases spanning the gap. Germline lookup yields CDR1 SQVTM and CDR2 ANQGSEA. CDR3 length equals 13 residues. This CDR3 reads CSVEASGWHGYTF. The CDR3 DNA reads TGCAGCGTTGAAGCTTCAGGGTGGCATGGCTACACCTTC.

The chain recombines TRBV29-1 with TRBJ2-5, with D perhaps TRBD1 (5 bases). V lost 4 bases and J 2 bases, leaving 14 bases between the germline ends. The CDR3 runs to 14 residues. CDR1 is SQVTM, CDR2 ANQGSEA, per germline. The CDR3 sequence is CSVAGRVRQETQYF. The CDR3 DNA sequence: TGCAGCGTTGCAGGCAGGGTGAGGCAAGAGACCCAGTACTTC.

The J gene is TRBJ1-1, the V gene TRBV28; no firm D call. This CDR3 region has 13 residues. Trimming shortened V by 7 bases and J by 1 base, and 10 bases separated the two germline ends. CDR1 is MDHEN and CDR2 is SYDVKM in the germline V gene. The CDR3 DNA reads as TGTGCCAGCACACAGCAGGAGAACACTGAAGCTTTCTTT. It codes for CASTQQENTEAFF.

The rearrangement links TRBV18 to TRBJ2-7; 7 positions match TRBD2. Losses at the gene ends were 3 bases for V and 4 bases for J; bases not matched to a gene: 6. The CDR3 runs 14 residues. Germline-derived CDR1 and CDR2 are KGHSH and LQKENI. CDR3: CASSPRQGGYEQYF. CDR3 DNA: TGTGCCAGCTCACCGAGGCAGGGAGGGTACGAGCAGTACTTC.